This T cell receptor (beta chain) was captured in a study of graft-versus-host responses after intestinal transplantation (dated by TCRdb to the early 2020s). Concerning the study at large: Multivisceral, liver-intestinal, or isolated intestinal transplants were received by the recipients. The cohort enrolled under 25 intestinal transplant recipients including one retransplant, and a few patients lacking pretransplant specimens were excluded. Rather than going through the commercial service, samples from three later patients were sequenced in-house on an Illumina MiSeq and processed with MiXCR. After intestinal transplantation, graft-versus-host and host-versus-graft alloreactive T cell clones in the graft, circulation and bone marrow were tracked using bulk TCR-beta CDR3 sequencing. Every recipient was given anti-thymocyte globulin induction, followed by around three years of maintenance tacrolimus and steroids. Donor T cell macrochimerism was defined as a peak of at least 4% donor T cells among recipient peripheral blood mononuclear cells. Alloreactive clones were identified by sequencing pre-transplant mixed lymphocyte reaction products and comparing them with unstimulated pre-transplant donor and recipient T cells.

Overall study outcomes, separate from this receptor: In the allografts of patients with donor T cell macrochimerism, GvH to HvG T cell clonal ratios were high. The conclusions were limited by the relatively low number and heterogeneity of the intestinal transplant patients. Early after transplant, peak levels of circulating GvH clones were associated with declines in HvG clones. GvH clones were detected in recipient bone marrow, and some of these GvH clones were observed earlier in ileal mucosa or blood, consistent with an intestinal mucosal origin.

Turning to this clone: Its antigen is still unknown. The sample holds no much larger clone one base away, and base qualities are not on file.

Libraries came from the immunoSEQ multiplex PCR assay. For most patients, genomic DNA was isolated with the Qiagen DNeasy Blood and Tissue Kit and shipped frozen to Adaptive Biotechnologies for TCR sequencing. Adaptive Biotechnologies carried out high-throughput TCR-beta CDR3 sequencing of genomic DNA for most patients. The authors processed their data as follows. TCR sequencing data were retrieved from Adaptive's ImmunoSEQ software for 15 to 20 patients, whereas a few other patients were processed with MiXCR and VDJtools. To correct CD4 versus CD8 sorting errors, sequences present in both subsets at a frequency ratio below 5:1 were removed. CDR3 nucleotide sequences shared between donor and recipient were removed because their origin could not be assigned. To be classed as alloreactive, a clone needed at least 2-fold expansion over unstimulated cells and a minimum CFSE-low frequency of 0.002% (template counts) or 0.001% (read counts). A clone was considered mappable if detected in the sequenced pre-transplant spleen, lymph node, or MLR CFSE-low populations of the donor or recipient. The cumulative frequency of alloreactive clones was calculated as a percentage of all sequences, weighted by copy number. The table comes from immuneACCESS by way of TCRdb, which keeps in-frame sequences with V and J called. Part of the clones is missing from these tables; in studies checked, under half for an unresolved V gene and the rest for unknown reasons. That table supplies the V and J calls and clone size; D and trimming were determined from the DNA. Recorded for this sample are about 82,000 clones; less than 95% of them occurred a single time. The ten largest account for approximately 0.32% of the sample.

Read against the paper, the sample's time point label means: cells obtained before transplantation from donor or recipient. CD3+CD4+ and CD3+CD8+ populations were FACS-sorted from unstimulated pre-transplant donor and recipient cells taken from spleen or lymph nodes. The sample in question was unstimulated CD4+ T cells sorted from spleen or lymph node cells, obtained before transplant. The clonotype was recovered from a human donor who was the organ donor for an intestinal transplant.

The base sequence is TGTGCCAGCAGCTTGCTCGGACTAGCGGGAGGGCAAGAGACCCAGTACTTC. This encodes CASSLLGLAGGQETQYF. This chain is built from TRBV7-2 and TRBJ2-5, with TRBD2 identical over 15 junction bases. From cysteine to phenylalanine, the CDR3 is 17 amino acids long. Only the CDR3 region is kept as DNA, spanning 51 bases read in frame from base 1. Clipping removes 3 bases from V and 2 bases from J, with 4 as the unmatched junction base count. According to the germline V gene, CDR1 reads SGHTA and CDR2 reads FQGNSA. With the rest looked up from the reference TRBV7-2 and TRBJ2-5 genes rather than sequenced, the full variable domain is GAGVSQSPSNKVTEKGKDVELRCDPISGHTALYWYRQSLGQGLEFLIYFQGNSAPDKSGLPSDRFSAERTGGSVSTLTIQRTQQEDSAVYLCASSLLGLAGGQETQYFGPGTRLLVL.